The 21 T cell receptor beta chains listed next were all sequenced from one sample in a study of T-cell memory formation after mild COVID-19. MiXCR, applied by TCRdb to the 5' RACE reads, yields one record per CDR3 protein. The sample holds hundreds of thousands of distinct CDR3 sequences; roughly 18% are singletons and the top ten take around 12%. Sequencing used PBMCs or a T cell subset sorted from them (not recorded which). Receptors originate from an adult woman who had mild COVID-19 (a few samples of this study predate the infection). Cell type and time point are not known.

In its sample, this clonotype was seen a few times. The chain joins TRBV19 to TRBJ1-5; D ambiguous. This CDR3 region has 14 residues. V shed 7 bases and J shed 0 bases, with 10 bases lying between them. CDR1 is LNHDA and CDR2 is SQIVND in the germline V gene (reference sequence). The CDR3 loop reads CASMMRTSNQPQHF. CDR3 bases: TGTGCCAGTATGATGAGGACTAGCAATCAGCCCCAGCATTTT.

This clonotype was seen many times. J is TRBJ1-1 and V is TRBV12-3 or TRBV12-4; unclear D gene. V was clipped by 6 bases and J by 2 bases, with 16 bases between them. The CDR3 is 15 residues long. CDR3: CASSPDRVLNTEAFF. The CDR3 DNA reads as TGTGCCAGCAGCCCCGACCGAGTGTTAAACACTGAAGCTTTCTTT.

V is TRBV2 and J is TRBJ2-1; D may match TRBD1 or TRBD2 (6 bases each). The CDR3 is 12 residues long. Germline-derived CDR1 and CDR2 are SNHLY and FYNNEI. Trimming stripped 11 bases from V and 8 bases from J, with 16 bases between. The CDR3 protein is CADQRGADEQFF. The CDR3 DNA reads TGTGCCGACCAAAGGGGGGCGGATGAGCAGTTCTTC.

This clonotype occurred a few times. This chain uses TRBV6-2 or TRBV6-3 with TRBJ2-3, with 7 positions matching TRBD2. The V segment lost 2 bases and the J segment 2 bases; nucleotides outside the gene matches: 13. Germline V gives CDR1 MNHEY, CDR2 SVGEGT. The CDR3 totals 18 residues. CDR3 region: CASSYLPGGRDPTDTQYF. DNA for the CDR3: TGTGCCAGCAGTTACCTTCCTGGCGGGAGAGACCCCACAGATACGCAGTATTTT.

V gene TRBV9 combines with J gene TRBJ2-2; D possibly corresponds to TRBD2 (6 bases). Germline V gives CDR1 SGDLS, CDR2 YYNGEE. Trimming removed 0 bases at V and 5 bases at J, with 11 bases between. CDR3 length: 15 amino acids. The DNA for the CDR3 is TGTGCCAGCAGCGTAGCGGGGGTTCTTACCGGGGAGCTGTTTTTT. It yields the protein CASSVAGVLTGELFF.

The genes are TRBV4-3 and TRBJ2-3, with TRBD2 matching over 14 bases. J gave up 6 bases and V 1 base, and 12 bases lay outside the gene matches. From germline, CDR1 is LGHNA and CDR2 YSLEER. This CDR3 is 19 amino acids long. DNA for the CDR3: TGCGCCAGCAGCCAAGCGAGACTAGCGGGAGGGCCTGATATCGATACGCAGTATTTT. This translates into CASSQARLAGGPDIDTQYF.

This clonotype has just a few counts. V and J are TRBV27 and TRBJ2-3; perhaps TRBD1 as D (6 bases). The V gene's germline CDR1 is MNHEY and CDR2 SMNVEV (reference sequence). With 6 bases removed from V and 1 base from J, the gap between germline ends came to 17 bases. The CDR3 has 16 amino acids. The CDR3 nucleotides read TGTGCCAGCAGGAGGACAGAGACTTTTGGCACAGATACGCAGTATTTT. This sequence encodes CASRRTETFGTDTQYF.

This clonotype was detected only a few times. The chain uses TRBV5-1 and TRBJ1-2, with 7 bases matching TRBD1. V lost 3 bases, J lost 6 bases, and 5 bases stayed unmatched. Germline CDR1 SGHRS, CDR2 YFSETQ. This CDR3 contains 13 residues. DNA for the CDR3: TGCGCCAGCAGCTCTCAAGGGGGCGATGGCTACACCTTC. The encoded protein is CASSSQGGDGYTF.

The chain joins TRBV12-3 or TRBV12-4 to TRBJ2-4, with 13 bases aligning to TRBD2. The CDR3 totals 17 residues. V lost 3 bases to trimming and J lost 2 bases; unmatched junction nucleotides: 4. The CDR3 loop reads CASSFSGTSGTKNIQYF. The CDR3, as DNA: TGTGCCAGCAGTTTCTCCGGGACTAGCGGGACCAAAAACATTCAGTACTTC.

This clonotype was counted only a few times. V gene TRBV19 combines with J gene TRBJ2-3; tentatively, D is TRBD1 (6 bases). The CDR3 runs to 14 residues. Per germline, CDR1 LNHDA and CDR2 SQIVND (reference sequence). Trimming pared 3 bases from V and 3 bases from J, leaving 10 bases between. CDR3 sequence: CASSIPQGTDTQYF. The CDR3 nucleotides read TGTGCCAGTAGTATCCCTCAGGGGACAGATACGCAGTATTTT.

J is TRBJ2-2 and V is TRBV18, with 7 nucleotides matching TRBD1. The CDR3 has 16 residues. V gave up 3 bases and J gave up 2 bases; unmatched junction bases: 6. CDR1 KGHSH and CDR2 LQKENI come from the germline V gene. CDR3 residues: CASSPTGTANTGELFF. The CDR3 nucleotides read TGTGCCAGCTCACCCACCGGGACAGCTAACACCGGGGAGCTGTTTTTT.

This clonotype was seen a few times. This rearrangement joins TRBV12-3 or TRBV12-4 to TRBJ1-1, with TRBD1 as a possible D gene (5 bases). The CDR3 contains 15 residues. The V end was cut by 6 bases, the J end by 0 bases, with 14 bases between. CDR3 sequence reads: CASSKRDGLNTEAFF. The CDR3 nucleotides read TGTGCCAGCAGCAAAAGGGACGGACTGAACACTGAAGCTTTCTTT.

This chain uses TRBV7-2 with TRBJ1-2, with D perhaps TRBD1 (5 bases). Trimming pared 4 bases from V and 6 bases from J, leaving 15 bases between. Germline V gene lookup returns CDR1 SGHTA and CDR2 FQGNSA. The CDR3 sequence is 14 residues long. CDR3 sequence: CASSSGPPTHGYTF. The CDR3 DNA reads TGTGCCAGCAGCTCGGGACCCCCAACTCATGGCTACACCTTC.

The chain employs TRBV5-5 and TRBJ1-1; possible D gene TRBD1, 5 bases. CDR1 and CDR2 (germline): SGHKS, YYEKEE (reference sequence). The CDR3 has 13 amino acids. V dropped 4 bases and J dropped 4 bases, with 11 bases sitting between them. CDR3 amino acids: CASSPGHATEAFF. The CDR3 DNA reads TGTGCCAGCAGCCCCGGACATGCCACTGAAGCTTTCTTT.

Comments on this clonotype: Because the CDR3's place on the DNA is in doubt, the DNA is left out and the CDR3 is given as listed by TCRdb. The CDR3 sequence: CASRRESLYEQYFGPGDEQYF. This chain joins TRBV5-1 and TRBJ2-7; TRBD2 was called by the table and not checked on the DNA. Germline-derived CDR1 and CDR2 are SGHRS and YFSETQ. The CDR3 contains 21 residues when both ends are counted.

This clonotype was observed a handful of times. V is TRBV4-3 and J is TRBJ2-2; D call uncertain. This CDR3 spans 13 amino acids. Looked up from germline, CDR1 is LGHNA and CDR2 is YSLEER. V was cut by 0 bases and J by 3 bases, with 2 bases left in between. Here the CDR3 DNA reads TGCGCCAGCAGCCAAGATGACACCGGGGAGCTGTTTTTT. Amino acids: CASSQDDTGELFF.

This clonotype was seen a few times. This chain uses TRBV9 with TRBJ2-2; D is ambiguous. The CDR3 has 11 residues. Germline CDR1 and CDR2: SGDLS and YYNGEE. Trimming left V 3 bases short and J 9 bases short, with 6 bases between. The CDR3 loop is CASSASRELFF. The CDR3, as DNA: TGTGCCAGCAGCGCCTCAAGGGAGCTGTTTTTT.

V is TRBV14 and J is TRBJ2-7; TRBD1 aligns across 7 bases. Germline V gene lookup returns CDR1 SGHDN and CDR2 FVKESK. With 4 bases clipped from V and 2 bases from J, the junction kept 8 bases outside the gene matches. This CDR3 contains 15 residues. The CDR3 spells CASSPTGQAPYEQYF. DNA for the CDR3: TGTGCCAGCAGCCCTACCGGACAGGCGCCCTACGAGCAGTACTTC.

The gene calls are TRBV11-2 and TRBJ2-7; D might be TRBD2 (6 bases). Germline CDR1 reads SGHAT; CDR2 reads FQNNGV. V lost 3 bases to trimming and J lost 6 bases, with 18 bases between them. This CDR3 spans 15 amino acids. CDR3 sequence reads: CASSFPGDPLCEQYF. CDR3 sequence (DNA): TGTGCCAGCAGCTTTCCGGGAGACCCCCTGTGCGAGCAGTACTTC.

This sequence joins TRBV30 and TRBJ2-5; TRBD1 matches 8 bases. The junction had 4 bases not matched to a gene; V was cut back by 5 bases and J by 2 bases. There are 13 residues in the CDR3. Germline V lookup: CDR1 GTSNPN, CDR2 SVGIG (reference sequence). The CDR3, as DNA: TGTGCCTGGGACAGGGGTGGACAAGAGACCCAGTACTTC. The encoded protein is CAWDRGGQETQYF.

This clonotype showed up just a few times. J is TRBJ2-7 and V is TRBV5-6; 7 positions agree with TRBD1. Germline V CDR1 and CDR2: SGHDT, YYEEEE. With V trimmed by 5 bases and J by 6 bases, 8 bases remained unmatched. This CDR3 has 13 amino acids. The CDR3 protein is CASSYTTGVEQYF. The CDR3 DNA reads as TGTGCCAGCAGTTACACTACAGGGGTCGAGCAGTACTTC.